The clone carrying this T cell receptor beta chain was observed a single time. These data belong to a study of blood T cell repertoires in COVID-19. Looking at the study overall: T cells, B-cell-depleted T cells, or PBMCs supplied cDNA or gDNA.

CDR1 MNHEY and CDR2 SVGEGT come from the germline V gene. Trimming cost V 5 bases and J 0 bases, with 11 bases left between them. This CDR3 region has 15 residues. Original processing methods: From reference gene primer amplification, estimates of nucleated cell counts were derived. Using immunoSEQ multiplex PCR, the repertoire was profiled, and TCRdb retains in-frame clones only, with some absent. Clone size and V and J calls were adopted from that table, with D and trimming inferred from the DNA. The sample has roughly 130,000 clones, just under 85% seen once. V usage is TRBV6-2 or TRBV6-3 and J usage is TRBJ1-3, with a weak D call TRBD1 (5 bases). The TCR was taken from a woman of 80 years or more with acute or convalescent COVID-19. The sample comprised peripheral blood. For the CDR3, the DNA is TGTGCCAGCAGTGACCCGACAGTCTCTGGAAACACCATATATTTT. It specifies CASSDPTVSGNTIYF.